The 26 T cell receptor beta chains below all came from one sample that was sequenced in a study of cytomegalovirus exposure and HLA in healthy donors. The PCR ran on 60 Vbeta and 13 Jbeta primers. The method was immunoSEQ multiplex PCR; TCRdb's version includes in-frame clones alone and lacks a portion of them. The sample records under 140,000 clones, around 83% being singletons. Input material: PBMCs. Source of these receptors: a woman aged 60-70 years in good health and CMV-seropositive.

The chain combines TRBV6-6 with TRBJ1-2; maybe TRBD1 (5 bases). This CDR3 is 14 amino acids long. Germline V lookup: CDR1 MNHNY, CDR2 SVGAGI (reference sequence). The V and J ends lost 6 bases and 3 bases respectively, with 14 bases between them. The CDR3 reads CASSSGFRDYGYTF. Written as DNA, the CDR3 is TGTGCCAGCAGCTCAGGGTTTCGCGACTATGGCTACACCTTC.

The rearrangement links TRBV28 to TRBJ2-1, with 14 positions matching TRBD2. This CDR3 has 16 residues. The germline V gene encodes CDR1 MDHEN and CDR2 SYDVKM. Losses at the gene ends were 8 bases for V and 0 bases for J; bases not matched to a gene: 3. In DNA form, the CDR3 reads TGTGCCAGCTTAGGGACTAGCGGGAGCTCCTACAATGAGCAGTTCTTC. As protein: CASLGTSGSSYNEQFF.

This chain connects TRBV6-1 to TRBJ1-1, with D possibly TRBD1 on 5 matching bases. The germline CDR1 and CDR2 sequences are MNHNS and SASEGT. V gave up 6 bases and J gave up 4 bases, with 12 bases separating them. The CDR3 is made up of 13 amino acids. This CDR3 reads CASRGGSVTEAFF. The CDR3 bases are TGTGCCAGCAGGGGGGGTTCGGTCACTGAAGCTTTCTTT.

This clone appeared a single time. This sequence joins TRBV6-1 and TRBJ2-7, with D possibly matching TRBD2 (6 bases). This CDR3 is 14 amino acids long. Trimming cost V 7 bases and J 5 bases, with 18 bases left between them. CDR1 is MNHNS, CDR2 SASEGT, per germline. CDR3 DNA sequence: TGTGCCAGCAACCCAATGGGGGGAGGCCACGAGCAGTACTTC. It codes for CASNPMGGGHEQYF.

The chain is built from TRBV7-9 and TRBJ2-3; D not certain. The CDR3 spans 15 residues. In germline, CDR1 is SEHNR, CDR2 FQNEAQ (reference sequence). The V gene lost 2 bases and the J gene lost 0 bases, with 9 bases spanning the gap. CDR3 protein: CASSLMASSTDTQYF. CDR3 in DNA: TGTGCCAGCAGCTTAATGGCCAGTAGCACAGATACGCAGTATTTT.

This clone was seen a handful of times. This chain links TRBV6-1 with TRBJ2-1; no firm D call. Germline V lookup: CDR1 MNHNS, CDR2 SASEGT. The CDR3 is 12 residues long. V dropped 6 bases and J dropped 2 bases, with 5 bases sitting between them. CDR3 nucleotide sequence: TGTGCCAGCAGCCCCACCTACAATGAGCAGTTCTTC. Translating gives CASSPTYNEQFF.

The J gene is TRBJ2-7, the V gene TRBV20-1, with a tentative D call TRBD2 (6 bases). Trimming pared 5 bases from V and 6 bases from J, leaving 11 bases between. CDR1 and CDR2 (germline): DFQATT, SNEGSKA (reference sequence). The CDR3 runs to 11 residues. The CDR3 region has the DNA TGCAGTGCTCCCCTCGGGGGCGAGCAGTACTTC. As protein: CSAPLGGEQYF.

This clone was observed a few times. V is TRBV5-6 and J is TRBJ1-1; TRBD1 matches at 10 bases. Germline CDR1 is SGHDT and CDR2 is YYEEEE. The CDR3 is 16 amino acids. Trimming took 4 bases from V and 0 from J; bases not matched to a gene: 6. In DNA form, the CDR3 reads TGTGCCAGCAGCCCGACAGGGGGCTCCATGAACACTGAAGCTTTCTTT. Translation gives CASSPTGGSMNTEAFF.

This clone was seen more than once but under ten times. The junction and the germline gene differ at one end; a read error may be behind it. This chain links TRBV7-9 with TRBJ2-5; the match to TRBD2 covers 7 bases. Looked up from germline, CDR1 is SEHNR and CDR2 is FQNEAQ (reference sequence). CDR3 size: 12 residues. The DNA of the CDR3 is TGTTCCAGCAGATACGGGGGGGAGACCCAGTACTTC. Protein product: CSSRYGGETQYF.

The chain links TRBV7-9 to TRBJ2-7; 9 bases map to TRBD1. This CDR3 is 14 amino acids long. The germline V gene has CDR1 SEHNR and CDR2 FQNEAQ (reference sequence). Trimming at V came to 4 bases and at J to 2 bases, leaving 3 bases not matched to a gene. This CDR3 reads CASSSWDRAYEQYF. CDR3 nucleotides: TGTGCCAGCAGCTCCTGGGACAGGGCCTACGAGCAGTACTTC. The whole variable domain, filled in from reference TRBV7-9 and TRBJ2-7, reads DTGVSQNPRHKITKRGQNVTFRCDPISEHNRLYWYRQTLGQGPEFLTYFQNEAQLEKSRLLSDRFSAERPKGSFSTLEIQRTEQGDSAMYLCASSSWDRAYEQYFGPGTRLTVT.

This clone was found once. This chain connects TRBV6-5 to TRBJ2-1, with 8 bases identical to TRBD2. The V gene's germline CDR1 is MNHEY and CDR2 SVGAGI. The V and J ends lost 8 bases and 5 bases, in that order; junction bases with no gene match: 8. The CDR3 length is 14 residues. DNA for the CDR3: TGTGCCAGCTGTATGGCGGGAGGTAACAATGAGCAGTTCTTC. Protein product: CASCMAGGNNEQFF.

The V and J genes are TRBV28 and TRBJ2-7; maybe TRBD1 (8 bases). V dropped 7 bases and J dropped 6 bases, with 22 bases sitting between them. This CDR3 is 15 amino acids long. Germline V lookup: CDR1 MDHEN, CDR2 SYDVKM. This CDR3 reads CASIHGTGPGGEQYF. In DNA, the CDR3 is TGTGCCAGCATCCATGGGACAGGCCCGGGAGGCGAGCAGTACTTC.

CDR3 sequence (DNA): TGTGCCAGTAGTACCCGGACTAGCGGGGGGCCATCCTACGAGCAGTACTTC. This encodes CASSTRTSGGPSYEQYF. The chain uses TRBV19 and TRBJ2-7; 14 positions agree with TRBD2. Germline assignment: CDR1 LNHDA and CDR2 SQIVND (reference sequence). The CDR3 consists of 17 residues. V lost 4 bases to trimming and J lost 1 base; unmatched junction nucleotides: 6.

The chain has TRBV30 and TRBJ2-7, with a possible D match to TRBD1 (6 bases). Germline assignment: CDR1 GTSNPN and CDR2 SVGIG (reference sequence). The CDR3 spans 11 residues. Trimming left V 1 base short and J 6 bases short, with 7 bases between. CDR3 bases: TGTGCCTGGAGTGGGGGGCCCGAGCAGTACTTC. It encodes CAWSGGPEQYF.

The rearrangement joins TRBV27 to TRBJ1-1, with D possibly being TRBD1 (5 bases). The V end was cut by 3 bases, the J end by 5 bases, with 10 bases between. The CDR3 contains 13 residues. Looked up from germline, CDR1 is MNHEY and CDR2 is SMNVEV (reference sequence). CDR3 in DNA: TGTGCCAGCAGTTTGAGCGGGGGGACTGAAGCTTTCTTT. As protein: CASSLSGGTEAFF.

This clone was counted once. The chain has TRBV9 and TRBJ2-3; weak D call: TRBD2 (5 bases). Per the germline V gene, CDR1 is SGDLS and CDR2 is YYNGEE. This CDR3 is 13 amino acids long. Trimming shortened V by 2 bases and J by 4 bases, and 8 bases separated the two germline ends. CDR3 DNA: TGTGCCAGCAGCGTCGGGGTTGCAGATACGCAGTATTTT. Residues: CASSVGVADTQYF.

This clone came up once. This chain joins TRBV19 and TRBJ1-1; D might be TRBD1 (6 bases). Deletions cut 5 bases from V and 4 bases from J, with 17 bases between. CDR3 length: 15 amino acids. Germline V gene sequence: CDR1 LNHDA, CDR2 SQIVND (reference sequence). The CDR3 region is CASSLVRGFTTEAFF. As DNA, the CDR3 is TGTGCCAGTAGTCTCGTCAGGGGTTTTACCACTGAAGCTTTCTTT.

The chain is built from TRBV4-2 and TRBJ2-5; TRBD2 agrees at 9 bases. The tail of the sequence fits TRBJ2-7 better, so the J call may be wrong. CDR3 length: 15 residues. Germline V lookup: CDR1 LGHNA, CDR2 YNFKEQ. CDR3 DNA sequence: TGTGCCAGCAGCCAACTAGCGGGACGCTCCTACGAGCAGTACTTC. Amino acids: CASSQLAGRSYEQYF.

The rearrangement links TRBV6-5 to TRBJ2-5, with TRBD2 matching over 9 bases. The assigned J gene may be wrong: the sequence end matches TRBJ2-7 better. The V gene's germline CDR1 is MNHEY and CDR2 SVGAGI. The CDR3 has 15 residues. CDR3 DNA sequence: TGTGCCAGCAGTTACGATCTAGCGGGGAACTACGAGCAGTACTTC. Its translation is CASSYDLAGNYEQYF.

The rearrangement uses TRBV13 and TRBJ2-1, with 16 bases lining up with TRBD2. CDR3 length equals 21 residues. Per the germline V gene, CDR1 is PRHDT and CDR2 is FYEKMQ (reference sequence). V lost 4 bases and J lost 8; bases outside the gene matches: 20. This CDR3 is CASSSPAGLAGGPVRRDEQFF. For the CDR3, the DNA is TGTGCCAGCAGCTCTCCGGCGGGACTAGCGGGAGGGCCTGTCAGGCGGGATGAGCAGTTCTTC.

The chain combines TRBV7-6 with TRBJ2-1; TRBD2 is a possible D gene (5 bases). Germline CDR1 and CDR2: SGHVS and FNYEAQ. V was cut by 4 bases and J by 14 bases, with 15 bases left in between. The CDR3 is 12 amino acids. The CDR3 sequence is CASSSNSDSKFF. The CDR3 nucleotides are TGTGCCAGCAGCTCCAACTCGGACTCCAAGTTCTTC.

This chain uses TRBV27 with TRBJ2-1; 11 bases align to TRBD2. The J segment lost 5 bases and the V segment lost 6 bases, leaving 3 bases of the junction unmatched. Germline CDR1 MNHEY, CDR2 SMNVEV (reference sequence). This CDR3 region has 14 residues. CDR3 sequence (DNA): TGTGCCAGCAGGCCTAGCGGGAGGAACAATGAGCAGTTCTTC. As protein: CASRPSGRNNEQFF.

This rearrangement joins TRBV7-3 to TRBJ2-1; 10 nucleotides align to TRBD1. Germline values: CDR1 SGHTA, CDR2 FQGTGA. J lost 4 bases, V lost 5 bases, and 8 bases had no gene match. The CDR3 spans 16 residues. CDR3 DNA sequence: TGTGCCAGCAGCACAGACAGGGGGCGTCCGTACAATGAGCAGTTCTTC. Translation gives CASSTDRGRPYNEQFF. Full variable domain (rest looked up from reference TRBV7-3 and TRBJ2-1): GAGVSQTPSNKVTEKGKYVELRCDPISGHTALYWYRQSLGQGPEFLIYFQGTGAADDSGLPNDRFFAVRPEGSVSTLKIQRTERGDSAVYLCASSTDRGRPYNEQFFGPGTRLTVL.

The V and J genes are TRBV28 and TRBJ1-5; D is possibly TRBD1 (6 bases). The ends were cut back, 5 bases at V and 2 bases at J, with 10 bases in the middle. CDR1 is MDHEN, CDR2 SYDVKM, per germline. The CDR3 runs 14 residues. CDR3 sequence: CASSAYRGNQPQHF. CDR3 nucleotide sequence: TGTGCCAGCAGTGCGTACAGGGGCAATCAGCCCCAGCATTTT.

This chain connects TRBV21-1 to TRBJ2-7; the table's D call, TRBD1, was not checked against the DNA. TRBV21-1 is shown as a pseudogene. This CDR3 has 16 amino acids. Written as DNA, the CDR3 is TGTGCCAGCGAAAGGAATATCGGGACAGGGGCCTACGAGCAGTACTTC. Translated, it gives CASERNIGTGAYEQYF.

This rearrangement joins TRBV6-5 to TRBJ1-5; TRBD1 might be the D (5 bases). Germline V gene sequence: CDR1 MNHEY, CDR2 SVGAGI. The CDR3 totals 12 residues. Trimming stripped 5 bases from V and 7 bases from J, with 9 bases between. CDR3 residues: CASSQRDQPQHF. The CDR3 DNA reads TGTGCCAGCAGTCAGCGGGACCAGCCCCAGCATTTT.